This T cell receptor beta chain was sequenced for a study of T cell changes during pregnancy in multiple sclerosis. Assay: immunoSEQ multiplex PCR; the TCRdb copy retains only in-frame clones and omits some. The sample shows fewer than 55,000 clones, 88% of them seen only once. The sequences come from CD8+ T cells from peripheral blood mononuclear cells, collected after pregnancy. The sequence came from a female donor in good health, enrolled as a control in a pregnancy study.

The CDR3 sequence: CASSLLSNYEQYF. The CDR3 DNA follows: TGTGCCAGCAGCTTATTATCTAACTACGAGCAGTACTTC. The J gene is TRBJ2-7, the V gene TRBV13; no definite D call. V lost 2 bases and J lost 3, with 8 bases in between. The CDR3 sequence is 13 residues long. CDR1 and CDR2 (germline): PRHDT, FYEKMQ (reference sequence). Together with reference TRBV13 and TRBJ2-7, the CDR3 gives the full variable domain: AAGVIQSPRHLIKEKRETATLKCYPIPRHDTVYWYQQGPGQDPQFLISFYEKMQSDKGSIPDRFSAQQFSDYHSELNMSSLELGDSALYFCASSLLSNYEQYFGPGTRLTVT.